The present entry profiles one TCR beta chain with its context. What it binds is not known. PCR amplification relied on 60 Vbeta primers (plus 13 Jbeta primers). TCRdb's copy holds only in-frame clones and misses some; the assay was immunoSEQ multiplex PCR. The table lists 40,000 to 45,000 clones, with under 2% in the top ten. This specimen comes from a study of cytomegalovirus exposure and HLA in healthy donors. The V segment lost 2 bases and the J segment 7 bases; nucleotides outside the gene matches: 10. This CDR3 has 15 residues. Germline CDR1 MNHEY, CDR2 SVGAGI. Study observations and caveats: Most observed TCR sequences were rare, whereas some public TCRs were detected in many donors.

This receptor was taken from a woman aged 25 to 39 in good health and CMV-seronegative. Sequenced input: PBMCs. The chain couples TRBV6-5 to TRBJ1-2, with 7 bases identical to TRBD1. CDR3 DNA: TGTGCCAGCAGTTACGGGGACAGAGCTTTCTCTGGCTACACCTTC. This encodes CASSYGDRAFSGYTF.